The clone carrying this TCR beta chain was observed many times. The antigen is not known. TCR beta VDJ and CDR3 profiling used genomic DNA as template. TCRdb reprocessed the reads with MiXCR, giving one entry per CDR3 protein. The table has some 130,000 distinct CDR3 sequences, about 40% seen once. The data stem from a study of CD8+CD57+ T cells in acquired aplastic anemia. Study background: Yields of DNA that came from sorted CD4+ and CD8+ cells averaged 3.2 ug. Researchers reported that healthy donors averaged about 9.8 million reads for CD4+ cells. Study findings and constraints: The CD8+ Simpson's diversity of patients and controls was not significantly different. Shared by patients and controls, around 27 CD8+ CDR3s were abundant in patients.

V was pared by 1 base and J by 0 bases, with 15 bases between. Germline loops: CDR1 MGHRA, CDR2 YSYEKL. The CDR3 length is 17 residues. J is TRBJ1-1 and V is TRBV4-1; D uncertain. The TCR was taken from a human donor in good health, serving as a control. Material: sorted CD4+, CD8+, or CD8+CD57+ T cells (not recorded which) from PBMCs. CDR3 in amino acids: CASSQVRAGVMNTEAFF. The CDR3 DNA follows: TGCGCCAGCAGCCAAGTACGCGCAGGCGTTATGAACACTGAAGCTTTCTTT.